This paragraph covers one TCR beta chain sequence. The data were produced by immunoSEQ multiplex PCR, yet TCRdb's version contains in-frame clones alone and is incomplete. This table holds more than 300,000 clones, roughly 90% found once. In terms of age and location, participants ranged from about 18 to 89 years and lived in 24 US areas. The study assigned cohorts using participant-reported clinical history. The data stem from a study of blood T cell repertoires in COVID-19. Turning to the study itself: The United States, Italy and Spain provided the acute and convalescent COVID-19 samples.

The sample consisted of PBMCs or T cells enriched from blood (not recorded which). This receptor was taken from a woman aged 25 to 39 who had recovered from COVID-19.

CDR3 protein: CASSFRRSGSGPNYGYTF. The DNA for the CDR3 is TGTGCCAGCAGCTTTCGTAGAAGCGGGTCAGGGCCTAACTATGGCTACACCTTC. The chain uses TRBV7-9 and TRBJ1-2; D might be TRBD1 (5 bases). The CDR3 contains 18 residues. With 3 bases removed from V and 0 bases from J, the gap between germline ends came to 20 bases. Germline values: CDR1 SEHNR, CDR2 FQNEAQ (reference sequence).